This TCR beta chain came from a study of lymphopenia after photon versus proton radiotherapy. Findings and limits, study-wide: Oligoclonal CD8+ Temra expansion after nadir drove photon patients' diversity drop. Under photons, naive T cells and diversity fell while effector/memory populations rose. Larger post-nadir TCR diversity loss correlated inversely with survival in deceased patients.

Comment on this clone: Its antigen is undetermined.

Sequencing was performed with immunoSEQ multiplex PCR; in TCRdb, only in-frame clones are kept and a portion is missing. The sample lists tens of thousands of clones, more than 75% occurring once. The germline gives CDR1 SGHTA, CDR2 FQGTGA. The CDR3 is 16 amino acids. V was clipped by 5 bases and J by 5 bases, with 19 bases between them. The gene calls are TRBV7-3 and TRBJ2-1; D is possibly TRBD1 or TRBD2 (6 bases each). This receptor was obtained from a man older than 75 with esophageal cancer. Sequenced material: peripheral blood, taken from a patient treated with proton-based radiotherapy. The DNA of the CDR3 is TGTGCCAGCAGCCCCCAGTGGACGGGGGACAACAATGAGCAGTTCTTC. This sequence encodes CASSPQWTGDNNEQFF. Full variable domain (rest looked up from reference TRBV7-3 and TRBJ2-1): GAGVSQTPSNKVTEKGKYVELRCDPISGHTALYWYRQSLGQGPEFLIYFQGTGAADDSGLPNDRFFAVRPEGSVSTLKIQRTERGDSAVYLCASSPQWTGDNNEQFFGPGTRLTVL.